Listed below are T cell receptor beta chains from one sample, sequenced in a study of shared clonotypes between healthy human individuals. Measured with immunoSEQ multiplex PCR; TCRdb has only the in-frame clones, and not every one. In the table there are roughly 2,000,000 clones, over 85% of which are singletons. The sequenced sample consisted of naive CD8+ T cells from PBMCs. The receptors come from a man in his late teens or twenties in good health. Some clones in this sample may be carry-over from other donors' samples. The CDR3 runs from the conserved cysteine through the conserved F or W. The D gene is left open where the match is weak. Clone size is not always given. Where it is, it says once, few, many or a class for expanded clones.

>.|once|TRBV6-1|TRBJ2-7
CASSEAPLYEQYF
TGTGCCAGCAGTGAAGCCCCACTCTACGAGCAGTACTTC
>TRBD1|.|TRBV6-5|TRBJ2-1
CASSRTGTGLNEQFF
TGTGCCAGCAGCAGAACCGGGACAGGGCTGAATGAGCAGTTCTTC
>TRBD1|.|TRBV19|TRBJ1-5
CASSLRRDRGLQPQHF
TGTGCCAGTAGTCTCCGCCGGGACAGGGGGCTTCAGCCCCAGCATTTT
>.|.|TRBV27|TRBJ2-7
CASSFGTREQYF
TGTGCCAGCAGTTTCGGGACACGCGAGCAGTACTTC
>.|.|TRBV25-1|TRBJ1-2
CASSELGGKLNGYTF
TGTGCCAGCAGTGAATTGGGGGGGAAGTTAAATGGCTACACCTTC
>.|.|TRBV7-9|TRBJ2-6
CASSPRGLAASSGANVLTF
TGTGCCAGCAGCCCTAGGGGTCTCGCGGCCAGCTCTGGGGCCAACGTCCTGACTTTC
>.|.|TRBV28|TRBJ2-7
CASSPMLSNSYEQYF
TGTGCCAGCAGTCCCATGCTCTCGAATTCCTACGAGCAGTACTTC
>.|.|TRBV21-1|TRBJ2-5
CASSKESGSRQETQYF
TGTGCCAGCAGCAAAGAGAGCGGGAGCCGACAAGAGACCCAGTACTTC
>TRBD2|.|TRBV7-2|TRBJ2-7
CASSKRTSGEQYF
TGTGCCAGCAGCAAACGGACTAGCGGCGAGCAGTACTTC
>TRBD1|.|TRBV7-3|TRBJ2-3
CASSLWGQGADTQYF
TGTGCCAGCAGCTTATGGGGACAGGGGGCAGATACGCAGTATTTT
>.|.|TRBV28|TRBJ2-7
CASSPITNLYEQYF
TGTGCCAGCAGTCCGATAACAAACCTCTACGAGCAGTACTTC
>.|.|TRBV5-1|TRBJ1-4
CASSFLNEKLFF
TGCGCCAGCAGCTTCCTTAATGAAAAACTGTTTTTT
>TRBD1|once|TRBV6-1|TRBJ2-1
CASSDPLLTGWGSNEQFF
TGTGCCAGCAGTGACCCGCTCCTGACAGGGTGGGGGAGCAATGAGCAGTTCTTC
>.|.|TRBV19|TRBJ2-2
CASSLTRSTTGELFF
TGTGCCAGTAGTTTAACCCGGAGTACCACCGGGGAGCTGTTTTTT
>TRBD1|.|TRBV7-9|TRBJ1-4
CASSLATGNSVGDLFF
TGTGCCAGCAGCTTAGCGACAGGGAATTCCGTTGGGGATCTGTTTTTT
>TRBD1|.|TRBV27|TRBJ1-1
CARGTGDILMNTEAFF
TGTGCCCGGGGGACAGGGGATATCCTTATGAACACTGAAGCTTTCTTT